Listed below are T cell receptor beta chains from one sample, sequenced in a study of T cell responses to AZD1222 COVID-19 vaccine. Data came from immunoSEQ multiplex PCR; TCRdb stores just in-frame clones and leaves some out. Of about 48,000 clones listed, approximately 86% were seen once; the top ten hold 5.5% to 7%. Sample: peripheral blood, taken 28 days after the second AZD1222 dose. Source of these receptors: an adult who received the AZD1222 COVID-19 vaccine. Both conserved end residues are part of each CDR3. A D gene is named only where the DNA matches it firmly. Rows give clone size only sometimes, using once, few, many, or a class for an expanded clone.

CDR3 DNA: TGTGCCACCAGTGGCGCGCAGGGGCCCCAAGAGACCCAGTACTTC
CDR3 protein: CATSGAQGPQETQYF
J gene: TRBJ2-5
D gene: NA
V gene: TRBV24-1
clone size: NA

CDR3 DNA: TGTGCCAGAAGCTTCAGACTAGCGGGTAATACCTACAATGAGCAGTTCTTC
CDR3 protein: CARSFRLAGNTYNEQFF
J gene: TRBJ2-1
D gene: TRBD2
V gene: TRBV5-3
clone size: NA

CDR3 DNA: TGTGCCCGAACCCAAGAGACCCAGTACTTC
CDR3 protein: CARTQETQYF
J gene: TRBJ2-5
D gene: NA
V gene: TRBV21-1
clone size: NA

CDR3 DNA: TGTGCCAGCAGCTTAGGAGGGAACGCCTACGAGCAGTACTTC
CDR3 protein: CASSLGGNAYEQYF
J gene: TRBJ2-7
D gene: NA
V gene: TRBV5-6
clone size: NA

CDR3 DNA: TGTGCCAGCAGCGTAGTGGCTGGGTCCTACAATGAGCAGTTCTTC
CDR3 protein: CASSVVAGSYNEQFF
J gene: TRBJ2-1
D gene: NA
V gene: TRBV9
clone size: NA

CDR3 DNA: TGTGCCAGCAGTTCGATAACAGGGTATGCTGAAGCTTTCTTT
CDR3 protein: CASSSITGYAEAFF
J gene: TRBJ1-1
D gene: NA
V gene: TRBV27
clone size: NA

CDR3 DNA: TGTGCCAGCGGAGTCTCACAGACGGAGCCTGACACTGAAGCTTTCTTT
CDR3 protein: CASGVSQTEPDTEAFF
J gene: TRBJ1-1
D gene: NA
V gene: TRBV9
clone size: once

CDR3 DNA: TGCGCCAGCAGCCCTACAGGGTCTGTATGGACTGAAGCTTTCTTT
CDR3 protein: CASSPTGSVWTEAFF
J gene: TRBJ1-1
D gene: NA
V gene: TRBV5-1
clone size: NA

CDR3 DNA: TGCGCCAGCAGTGAAAAGGGATCAAGGGACACTGAAGCTTTCTTT
CDR3 protein: CASSEKGSRDTEAFF
J gene: TRBJ1-1
D gene: NA
V gene: TRBV10-1
clone size: NA

CDR3 DNA: TGCGCCAGCAGCCAAGTTGCGACTAGCGGGAGGAATGAGCAGTTCTTC
CDR3 protein: CASSQVATSGRNEQFF
J gene: TRBJ2-1
D gene: TRBD2
V gene: TRBV4-3
clone size: NA

CDR3 DNA: TGTGCCAGCAGTGAACAGGGGTCCGCAGATACGCAGTATTTT
CDR3 protein: CASSEQGSADTQYF
J gene: TRBJ2-3
D gene: TRBD1
V gene: TRBV6-4
clone size: NA

CDR3 DNA: TGTGCCAGCGGATACAACACCGGGGAGCTGTTTTTT
CDR3 protein: CASGYNTGELFF
J gene: TRBJ2-2
D gene: NA
V gene: TRBV19
clone size: NA

CDR3 DNA: TGCGCCAGCAGCCAAAACCCCCGGGACAGGCAAGAGACCCAGTACTTC
CDR3 protein: CASSQNPRDRQETQYF
J gene: TRBJ2-5
D gene: TRBD1
V gene: TRBV4-1
clone size: NA

CDR3 DNA: TGTGCCAGCAGGTGGCAGAAAAATCAGCCCCAGCATTTT
CDR3 protein: CASRWQKNQPQHF
J gene: TRBJ1-5
D gene: NA
V gene: TRBV28
clone size: few

CDR3 DNA: TGTGCCAGCAGCGTTACCGGGACGGCAACCTACGAGCAGTACTTC
CDR3 protein: CASSVTGTATYEQYF
J gene: TRBJ2-7
D gene: NA
V gene: TRBV9
clone size: NA

CDR3 DNA: TGTGCCAGCAGGCAGCGGGAGGGCCTTAATGAGCAGTTCTTC
CDR3 protein: CASRQREGLNEQFF
J gene: TRBJ2-1
D gene: TRBD2
V gene: TRBV3-1/TRBV3-2
clone size: NA

CDR3 DNA: TGTGCCAGCATCCTCGAGGCACAGGGAGGCGAGCAGTACTTC
CDR3 protein: CASILEAQGGEQYF
J gene: TRBJ2-7
D gene: NA
V gene: TRBV2
clone size: NA